This record looks at one T cell receptor (beta chain) sequence and its context. This sample is part of a study of blood T cell repertoires in COVID-19. Study background: The origin of the acute and convalescent COVID-19 samples was the United States, Italy and Spain. Sources were T cells, B-cell-depleted T cells, or PBMCs; the material itself was cDNA or gDNA.

The CDR3 covers 14 residues. The V gene's germline CDR1 is SQVTM and CDR2 ANQGSEA. Losses at the gene ends were 6 bases for V and 4 bases for J; bases not matched to a gene: 9. Authors' methods: The authors estimated nucleated cell counts from reference gene primer amplification. Data came from immunoSEQ multiplex PCR; TCRdb stores just in-frame clones and leaves some out. That table furnishes V, J and clone size, whereas the DNA furnished D and trimming. The sample lists around 240,000 clones, around 88% occurring once. Input material: peripheral blood. The chain employs TRBV29-1 and TRBJ2-7, with 10 positions matching TRBD1. This TCR was recovered from a woman between 25 and 40 years old who had recovered from COVID-19. CDR3 DNA sequence: TGCAGCGTGCCCACGGGACAGGGGTCATACGAGCAGTACTTC. Translating it yields CSVPTGQGSYEQYF.